Each of the 20 T cell receptor beta chains below was sequenced from the same sample in a study of technical replicates of blood from several donors. The data were produced by immunoSEQ multiplex PCR, yet TCRdb's version contains in-frame clones alone and is incomplete. The sample lists about 79,000 clones; approximately 94% were seen once. The specimen sequenced was T cells isolated from PBMCs. These receptors all stem from a human donor in good health.

This chain uses TRBV19 with TRBJ2-7; 10 bases are shared with TRBD1. This CDR3 region has 14 residues. The germline gives CDR1 LNHDA, CDR2 SQIVND (reference sequence). The ends lost 3 bases at V and 5 bases at J; junction bases unmatched: 4. In DNA form, the CDR3 reads TGTGCCAGTAGTATTAGCGGGACAGGGGACGAGCAGTACTTC. Translated, it gives CASSISGTGDEQYF.

This clone appeared a single time. The chain combines TRBV28 with TRBJ1-2; 7 nucleotides agree with TRBD1. Trimming at V came to 4 bases and at J to 8 bases, leaving 10 bases not matched to a gene. This CDR3 region has 14 residues. CDR1 and CDR2 from the germline V gene are MDHEN and SYDVKM. The CDR3 spells CASSSPGQILGYTF. In DNA, the CDR3 is TGTGCCAGCAGTTCCCCGGGACAGATTTTGGGCTACACCTTC.

This chain uses TRBV7-2 with TRBJ2-1; TRBD1 matches 7 bases. V trimming: 4 bases; J trimming: 0 bases; junction bases outside the gene matches: 9. CDR3 length equals 17 residues. The germline V gene encodes CDR1 SGHTA and CDR2 FQGNSA. The CDR3 spells CASSWPGQSSSYNEQFF. CDR3 sequence (DNA): TGTGCCAGCAGCTGGCCGGGACAGAGTAGCTCCTACAATGAGCAGTTCTTC.

In this sample, this clone turned up once. J is TRBJ2-7 and V is TRBV6-1, with D perhaps TRBD1 (5 bases). The CDR3 runs to 16 residues. The V gene lost 2 bases and the J gene lost 1 base, with 15 bases spanning the gap. In germline, CDR1 is MNHNS, CDR2 SASEGT. The CDR3 reads CASSEFRQGYSYEQYF. The DNA for the CDR3 is TGTGCCAGCAGTGAATTTAGGCAGGGCTATTCCTACGAGCAGTACTTC.

This clone showed up just once. The gene calls are TRBV11-2 and TRBJ1-1; possibly TRBD1 for D (5 bases). V lost 1 base and J lost 3, with 15 bases in between. The CDR3 consists of 16 residues. CDR1 is SGHAT, CDR2 FQNNGV, per germline. The CDR3 loop is CASSLGIRARDTEAFF. DNA of the CDR3: TGTGCCAGCAGCTTAGGAATCAGGGCCCGGGACACTGAAGCTTTCTTT.

The gene calls are TRBV2 and TRBJ2-3, with 16 bases fitting TRBD2. Germline trimming cut 3 bases from V and 2 bases from J; bases unmatched to any gene: 14. The CDR3 has 21 residues. Germline CDR1 is SNHLY and CDR2 is FYNNEI. This CDR3 is CASSDHANTGTSGGVTDTQYF. For the CDR3, the DNA is TGTGCCAGCAGTGATCATGCCAACACCGGGACTAGCGGGGGGGTCACAGATACGCAGTATTTT.

V and J are TRBV7-3 and TRBJ2-3, with TRBD2 identical over 15 bases. With 4 bases clipped from V and 6 bases from J, the junction kept 5 bases outside the gene matches. The length of the CDR3 is 16 residues. Germline CDR1 reads SGHTA; CDR2 reads FQGTGA. The CDR3 DNA reads as TGTGCCAGCAGCTCAGGACTAGCGGGGGGGCGGGATACGCAGTATTTT. As protein: CASSSGLAGGRDTQYF.

The chain carries TRBV28 and TRBJ2-7; D may be TRBD1 (6 bases). V lost 5 bases, J lost 0 bases, and 11 bases lay in between. The CDR3 has 14 amino acids. Per germline, CDR1 MDHEN and CDR2 SYDVKM. CDR3 amino acids: CASSPRQVSYEQYF. DNA of the CDR3: TGTGCCAGCAGTCCGAGACAGGTCTCCTACGAGCAGTACTTC.

The rearrangement links TRBV27 to TRBJ1-3, with 7 bases matching TRBD1. The CDR3 is 13 residues long. The V gene's germline CDR1 is MNHEY and CDR2 SMNVEV (reference sequence). V lost 2 bases, J lost 8 bases, and 3 bases stayed unmatched. The CDR3 DNA is TGTGCCAGCAGTTTACGACAGGGCGACACCATATATTTT. Translating it yields CASSLRQGDTIYF.

This clone was detected once. V and J are TRBV7-2 and TRBJ1-2; maybe TRBD1 (6 bases). V lost 2 bases and J lost 6, with 16 bases in between. The length of the CDR3 is 15 residues. The V gene's germline CDR1 is SGHTA and CDR2 FQGNSA. The CDR3 protein is CASSLIQGAYNGYTF. Written as DNA, the CDR3 is TGTGCCAGCAGCTTAATACAGGGTGCCTATAATGGCTACACCTTC.

The chain recombines TRBV10-1 with TRBJ2-1, with TRBD2 identical over 14 bases. The CDR3 is 17 amino acids. Germline CDR1 WNHNN, CDR2 SYGVQD (reference sequence). The ends lost 1 base at V and 6 bases at J; junction bases unmatched: 5. The CDR3 sequence is CASSEYGTSGSGNEQFF. As DNA, the CDR3 is TGCGCCAGCAGTGAGTACGGGACTAGCGGGAGTGGCAATGAGCAGTTCTTC.

The gene calls are TRBV28 and TRBJ1-2, with 9 bases lining up with TRBD1. CDR1 and CDR2 (germline): MDHEN, SYDVKM. There are 14 residues in the CDR3. V shed 2 bases, J shed 5 bases, and the junction held 3 bases outside the gene matches. CDR3 region: CASSLTGGLYGYTF. The CDR3 DNA follows: TGTGCCAGCAGTTTAACAGGGGGCCTGTATGGCTACACCTTC.

This chain links TRBV6-6 with TRBJ1-2; D is perhaps TRBD1 (6 bases). Germline values: CDR1 MNHNY, CDR2 SVGAGI (reference sequence). This CDR3 region has 16 residues. V lost 0 bases to trimming and J lost 6 bases, with 17 bases between them. The CDR3 loop is CASSYSGPGTSNGYTF. The CDR3 bases are TGTGCCAGCAGTTACTCAGGCCCCGGGACATCGAATGGCTACACCTTC.

The chain couples TRBV6-1 to TRBJ1-2; D gene uncertain. Trimming took 1 base from V and 4 from J, leaving 16 bases between them. CDR3 length: 16 residues. Germline CDR1 and CDR2: MNHNS and SASEGT. In nucleotides, the CDR3 is TGTGCCAGCAGTGAAGGTCTGGGTCAGACAAGCTATGGCTACACCTTC. Translated, it gives CASSEGLGQTSYGYTF.

The chain uses TRBV19 and TRBJ1-5; possibly TRBD1 for D (5 bases). V lost 3 bases, J lost 8 bases, and 11 bases lay in between. This CDR3 has 13 residues. CDR1 and CDR2 from the germline V gene are LNHDA and SQIVND (reference sequence). The DNA for the CDR3 is TGTGCCAGTAGTATTGTCAGGGAGGAGCCCCAGCATTTT. This encodes CASSIVREEPQHF.

The chain joins TRBV9 to TRBJ1-2; 7 bases align to TRBD1. CDR1 is SGDLS, CDR2 YYNGEE, per germline. This CDR3 has 16 amino acids. V was pared by 3 bases and J by 4 bases, with 12 bases of the junction left unmatched. The chain's CDR3 is CASSDQSGTDFYGYTF. The CDR3 DNA is TGTGCCAGCAGCGACCAATCCGGGACAGACTTCTATGGCTACACCTTC.

The genes are TRBV6-1 and TRBJ2-5; 9 positions match TRBD1. Germline loops: CDR1 MNHNS, CDR2 SASEGT. V shed 4 bases, J shed 2 bases, and the junction held 11 bases outside the gene matches. The CDR3 is 17 residues long. The CDR3 sequence: CASSGDRDHHLQETQYF. In nucleotides, the CDR3 is TGTGCCAGCAGTGGGGACAGGGACCATCATTTACAAGAGACCCAGTACTTC.

This rearrangement joins TRBV30 to TRBJ2-5, with D perhaps matching TRBD2 (7 bases). This CDR3 region has 15 residues. From germline, CDR1 is GTSNPN and CDR2 SVGIG (reference sequence). The germline V and J ends were trimmed by 4 bases and 5 bases, with 20 bases remaining between them. The CDR3 spells CAWTTSQGRGETQYF. The CDR3 nucleotides are TGTGCCTGGACTACAAGCCAGGGGAGGGGGGAGACCCAGTACTTC.

This clone was counted once. This chain links TRBV5-8 with TRBJ2-7; D unclear. The V gene's germline CDR1 is SGHTS and CDR2 YDEGEE. V gave up 0 bases and J gave up 3 bases, with 7 bases separating them. CDR3 length: 13 amino acids. CDR3: CASSLGHVYEQYF. The CDR3 nucleotides are TGTGCCAGCAGCTTGGGACATGTCTACGAGCAGTACTTC.

The chain has TRBV27 and TRBJ1-3, with D perhaps matching TRBD1 (5 bases). V was shortened by 6 bases and J by 4 bases, with 7 bases between the two germline ends. The length of the CDR3 is 12 residues. Germline assignment: CDR1 MNHEY and CDR2 SMNVEV (reference sequence). Here the CDR3 DNA reads TGTGCCAGCAGGGGGCGCGGAAACACCATATATTTT. It translates to CASRGRGNTIYF.